Listed here is a single T cell receptor (beta chain). These data belong to a study of blood T cell repertoires in COVID-19. The protocol was immunoSEQ multiplex PCR, while the TCRdb copy is restricted to in-frame clones and leaves out a portion. This sample has hundreds of thousands of clones, with around 91% found just once. Recruitment covered 25 or so US areas and drew participants whose ages spanned roughly 18 to 100 years. Cohorts were based on clinical histories the participants reported. Recovered participants had two consecutive negative NP/OP PCR tests, healthcare professional clearance, or symptom resolution. V gave up 3 bases and J gave up 3 bases, with 6 bases separating them. CDR3 length: 12 amino acids. The germline V gene encodes CDR1 SEHNR and CDR2 FQNEAQ (reference sequence).

The chain links TRBV7-9 to TRBJ2-7; D gene uncertain. Sequences were obtained from PBMCs or T cells enriched from blood (not recorded which). The TCR originated in a man aged 25-45 years who had recovered from COVID-19. This CDR3 reads CASSFTDYEQYF. In nucleotides, the CDR3 is TGTGCCAGCAGCTTCACAGACTACGAGCAGTACTTC.